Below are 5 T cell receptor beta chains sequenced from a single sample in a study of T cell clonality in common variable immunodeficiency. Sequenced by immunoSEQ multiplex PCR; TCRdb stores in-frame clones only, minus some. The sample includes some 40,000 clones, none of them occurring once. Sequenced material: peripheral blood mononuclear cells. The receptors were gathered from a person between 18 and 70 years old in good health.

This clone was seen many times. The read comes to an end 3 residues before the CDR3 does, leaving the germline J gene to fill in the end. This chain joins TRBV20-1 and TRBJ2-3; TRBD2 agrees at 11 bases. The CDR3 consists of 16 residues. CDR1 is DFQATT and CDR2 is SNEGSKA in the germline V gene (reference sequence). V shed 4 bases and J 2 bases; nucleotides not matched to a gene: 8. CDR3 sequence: CSATPTTSGTTDTQYF. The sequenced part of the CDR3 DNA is TGCAGTGCTACCCCAACGACTAGCGGGACCACAGATACG.

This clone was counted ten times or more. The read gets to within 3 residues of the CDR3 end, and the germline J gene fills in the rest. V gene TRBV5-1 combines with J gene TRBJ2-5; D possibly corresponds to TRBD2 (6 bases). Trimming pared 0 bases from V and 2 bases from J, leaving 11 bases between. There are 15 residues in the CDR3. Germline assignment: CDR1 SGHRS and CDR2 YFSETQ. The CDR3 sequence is CASSLVAGRQETQYF. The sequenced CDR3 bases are TGCGCCAGCAGCTTGGTGGCGGGGAGGCAAGAGACC.

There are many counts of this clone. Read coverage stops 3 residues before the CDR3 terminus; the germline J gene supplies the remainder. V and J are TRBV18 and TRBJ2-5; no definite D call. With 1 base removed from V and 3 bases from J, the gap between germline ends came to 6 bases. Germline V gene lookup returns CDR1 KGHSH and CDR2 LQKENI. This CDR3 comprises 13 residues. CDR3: CASSPLAEETQYF. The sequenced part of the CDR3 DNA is TGTGCCAGCTCACCACTGGCTGAAGAGACC.

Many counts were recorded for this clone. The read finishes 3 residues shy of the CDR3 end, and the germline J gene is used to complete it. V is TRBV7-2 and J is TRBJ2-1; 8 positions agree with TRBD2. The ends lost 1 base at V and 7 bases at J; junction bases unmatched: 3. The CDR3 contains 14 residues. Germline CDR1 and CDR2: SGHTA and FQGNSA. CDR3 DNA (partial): TGTGCCAGCAGCTTAGGGGCTAGCGGGAATGAG. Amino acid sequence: CASSLGASGNE. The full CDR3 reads CASSLGASGNEQFF.

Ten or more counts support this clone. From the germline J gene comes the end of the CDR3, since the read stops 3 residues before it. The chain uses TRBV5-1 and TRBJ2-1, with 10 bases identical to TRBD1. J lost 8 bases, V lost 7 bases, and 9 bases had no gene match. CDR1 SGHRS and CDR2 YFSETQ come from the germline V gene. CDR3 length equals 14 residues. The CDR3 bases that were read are TGCGCCAGCGCTGTCCGGGACAGGGGTCATGAG. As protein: CASAVRDRGHE. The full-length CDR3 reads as CASAVRDRGHEQFF.